Sequencing of this TCR beta chain was carried out in a study of Graves' ophthalmopathy and Graves' hyperthyroidism. Study outcomes and limitations: A model built from 13 signatures distinguished ophthalmopathy from stable hyperthyroidism with 87.88% sensitivity and around 78% specificity. Detected in blood as well were most expanded thyroid clonotypes with frequency above 0.001.

In donors with ophthalmopathy, activity was moderate-to-severe, with CAS ≥3, NOSPECS ≥4 and duration under 3 months. Excluded: other autoimmune disease, uncontrolled infection, pregnancy or lactation. Regarding this clonotype: Its specificity is not known.

The CDR3 covers 12 residues. The germline V gene encodes CDR1 SEHNR and CDR2 FQNEAQ (reference sequence). The ends were cut back, 1 base at V and 5 bases at J, with 0 bases in the middle. Investigators amplified TCR beta CDR3 regions from RNA transcripts. Following a first-round RT-PCR that used HTBI primers, a second-round multiplex PCR was carried out. TCRdb used MiXCR to reprocess the multiplex PCR reads, holding one entry per CDR3 protein. The sample includes 40,000 to 50,000 distinct CDR3 sequences, approximately 52% of them seen just once. This receptor was obtained from an adult man with Graves' ophthalmopathy. This chain uses TRBV7-9 with TRBJ2-6; no definite D call. The sequencing sample was made of peripheral blood. The CDR3: CASSLGANVLTF. CDR3 nucleotide sequence: TGTGCCAGCAGCTTAGGGGCCAACGTCCTGACTTTC.